The sample holds many counts of the clone carrying this T cell receptor beta chain. As yet, its antigen is unknown. The sample belongs to a study of breast tumors, draining lymph nodes, adjacent tissues. Study-wide findings and caveats: Luminal-like breast cancer showed significantly higher tumor–nontumor repertoire similarity than basal-like. Tumor TCR diversity was below lymph nodes but above nontumor tissue.

CDR1 DFQATT and CDR2 SNEGSKA come from the germline V gene (reference sequence). With 1 base removed from V and 3 bases from J, the gap between germline ends came to 16 bases. The CDR3 loop spans 16 amino acids. In TCRdb, the multiplex PCR reads were re-called with MiXCR into one record per CDR3 protein. The table records tens of thousands of distinct CDR3 sequences, less than 65% of them present only once. The sequenced sample consisted of breast tumor tissue. The receptor comes from a female donor with breast cancer. Some clones in this sample may be carry-over from other donors' samples. The gene calls are TRBV20-1 and TRBJ1-5, with a weak D call TRBD1 (5 bases). CDR3 coding DNA: TGCAGTGCTAGAGTGCTGGGGGGAGGGGACAATCAGCCCCAGCATTTT. This sequence encodes CSARVLGGGDNQPQHF.